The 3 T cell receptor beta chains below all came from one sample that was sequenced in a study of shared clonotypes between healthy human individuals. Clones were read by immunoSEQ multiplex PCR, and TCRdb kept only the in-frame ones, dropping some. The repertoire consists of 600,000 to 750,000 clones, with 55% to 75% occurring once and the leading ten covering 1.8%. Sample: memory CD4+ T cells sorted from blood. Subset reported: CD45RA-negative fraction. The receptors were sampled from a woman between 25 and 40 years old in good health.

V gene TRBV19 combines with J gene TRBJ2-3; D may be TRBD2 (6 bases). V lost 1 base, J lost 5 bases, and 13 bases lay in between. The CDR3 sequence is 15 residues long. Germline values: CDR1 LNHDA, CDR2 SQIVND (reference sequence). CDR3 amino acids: CASSIGSGARDTQYF. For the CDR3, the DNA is TGTGCCAGTAGTATAGGGTCGGGAGCGAGAGATACGCAGTATTTT.

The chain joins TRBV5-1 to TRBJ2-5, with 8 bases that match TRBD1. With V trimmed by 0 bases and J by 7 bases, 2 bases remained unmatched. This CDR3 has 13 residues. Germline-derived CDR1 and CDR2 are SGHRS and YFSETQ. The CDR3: CASSLETGGTQYF. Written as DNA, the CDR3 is TGCGCCAGCAGCTTGGAAACAGGGGGGACCCAGTACTTC.

In DNA form, the CDR3 reads TGCGCCAGCAGCTCTGGGCGAAGCGGGAGCCTTCCCGGGGAGCTGTTTTTT. Translation: CASSSGRSGSLPGELFF. The chain uses TRBV5-1 and TRBJ2-2; 8 bases map to TRBD2. CDR3 length: 17 amino acids. V dropped 3 bases and J dropped 6; count of bases not matched to a gene: 13. The germline V gene has CDR1 SGHRS and CDR2 YFSETQ.